The present entry profiles one T cell receptor beta chain with its context. Its cognate antigen is unknown. In germline, CDR1 is SGHRS, CDR2 YFSETQ. With 7 bases removed from V and 2 bases from J, the gap between germline ends came to 6 bases. The length of the CDR3 is 11 residues. The sample belongs to a study of cytomegalovirus exposure and HLA in healthy donors. Researchers ran the PCR with 60 Vbeta and 13 Jbeta primers. The table came from immunoSEQ multiplex PCR; TCRdb's copy has only in-frame clones and leaves some out. The sample totals about 150,000 clones; its top ten clones hold around 1.6%. Study-wide results and caveats: Cytomegalovirus status was reportedly diagnosed by the classifier with high sensitivity and specificity.

The specimen sequenced was PBMCs. The receptor's source is a woman aged 45-65 years in good health and CMV-seronegative. This chain uses TRBV5-1 with TRBJ2-5; D ambiguous. For the CDR3, the DNA is TGCGCCAGCGGGCCTCAAGAGACCCAGTACTTC. It codes for CASGPQETQYF.